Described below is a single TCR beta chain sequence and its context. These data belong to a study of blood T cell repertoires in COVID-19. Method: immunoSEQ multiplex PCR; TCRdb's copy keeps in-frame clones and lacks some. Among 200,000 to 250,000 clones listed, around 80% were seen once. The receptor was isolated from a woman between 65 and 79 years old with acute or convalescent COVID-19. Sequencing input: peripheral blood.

CDR3 sequence: CASSYDFSGGATETQYF. The CDR3 DNA reads as TGTGCCAGCAGTTACGACTTTAGCGGGGGGGCCACGGAGACCCAGTACTTC. J is TRBJ2-5 and V is TRBV6-2 or TRBV6-3; the match to TRBD2 covers 11 bases. The ends lost 2 bases at V and 5 bases at J; junction bases unmatched: 10. The CDR3 has 17 residues. Per germline, CDR1 MNHEY and CDR2 SVGEGT.